These 19 T cell receptor beta chains were all obtained from the same sample, sequenced in a study of cytomegalovirus exposure and HLA in healthy donors. PCR employed 60 Vbeta and 13 Jbeta primers. Sequencing used immunoSEQ multiplex PCR; TCRdb keeps in-frame clones, though not all of them. The repertoire holds about 100,000 clones, under 80% seen once, with 4% in the top ten. The sample taken for sequencing was PBMCs. The receptors were gathered from a woman in her forties or fifties in good health and CMV-seropositive.

V and J are TRBV5-4 and TRBJ1-1; D not certain. The CDR3 consists of 12 residues. The V gene's germline CDR1 is SGHNT and CDR2 YYREEE (reference sequence). Deletions cut 1 base from V and 7 bases from J, with 8 bases between. The CDR3 protein is CASSLYGFEAFF. Here the CDR3 DNA reads TGTGCCAGCAGCTTGTACGGGTTTGAAGCTTTCTTT.

V is TRBV9 and J is TRBJ2-1; 8 bases are shared with TRBD2. The CDR3 loop spans 15 amino acids. Per germline, CDR1 SGDLS and CDR2 YYNGEE. Trimming at V came to 2 bases and at J to 8 bases, leaving 9 bases not matched to a gene. CDR3 protein: CASSVSGTQVHEQFF. CDR3 DNA: TGTGCCAGCAGCGTTAGCGGGACCCAGGTCCATGAGCAGTTCTTC.

The chain recombines TRBV9 with TRBJ1-1, with D tentatively TRBD1 (5 bases). V lost 0 bases, J lost 3 bases, and 21 bases lay in between. Germline CDR1 SGDLS, CDR2 YYNGEE. The CDR3 covers 18 residues. The DNA for the CDR3 is TGTGCCAGCAGCGTAGCCCCAGAGCGTGGGGCGGGGGACACTGAAGCTTTCTTT. Its protein product is CASSVAPERGAGDTEAFF.

This clone was detected only once. This chain joins TRBV11-2 and TRBJ2-3, with TRBD1 as a possible D gene (6 bases). The V gene's germline CDR1 is SGHAT and CDR2 FQNNGV. This CDR3 has 17 residues. V was pared by 3 bases and J by 5 bases, with 21 bases between. The CDR3 sequence: CASSFSQQGPSQDTQYF. The CDR3 nucleotides read TGTGCCAGCAGCTTCAGCCAACAGGGACCCTCACAAGATACGCAGTATTTT.

This chain connects TRBV6-6 to TRBJ2-7, with TRBD1 identical over 7 bases. Unmatched junction bases numbered 11, after V lost 0 bases and J lost 6 bases. This CDR3 is 16 amino acids long. Per germline, CDR1 MNHNY and CDR2 SVGAGI (reference sequence). The DNA of the CDR3 is TGTGCCAGCAGTTACTCTACAGGGGCCCCGCGGGTCGAGCAGTACTTC. Protein: CASSYSTGAPRVEQYF.

Of note for this clone: Its ends do not fully match the called genes, so a read error is possible. The chain is built from TRBV7-9 and TRBJ2-7, with D maybe TRBD2 (5 bases). The CDR3 totals 12 residues. Germline V gene data show CDR1 as SEHNR and CDR2 as FQNEAQ (reference sequence). CDR3 sequence (DNA): TGTTCCAGCAGCATCGGGACCTACGAGCAGTACTTC. This gives the protein CSSSIGTYEQYF.

This chain joins TRBV7-6 and TRBJ1-1, with 9 bases identical to TRBD1. The ends lost 3 bases at V and 3 bases at J; junction bases unmatched: 8. The CDR3 spans 16 residues. Germline V CDR1 and CDR2: SGHVS, FNYEAQ. The CDR3 bases are TGTGCCAGCAGCTTGGAGACAGGGGGTGTCGACACTGAAGCTTTCTTT. Encoded protein: CASSLETGGVDTEAFF.

V gene TRBV30 combines with J gene TRBJ2-5; 15 positions agree with TRBD2. The J call may be incorrect, as the DNA end agrees better with TRBJ2-7. CDR1 and CDR2 from the germline V gene are GTSNPN and SVGIG (reference sequence). CDR3 length equals 14 residues. The CDR3 reads CAWSRTSGRVEQYF. The DNA of the CDR3 is TGTGCCTGGAGTAGGACTAGCGGGAGGGTCGAGCAGTACTTC.

The chain carries TRBV15 and TRBJ2-5, with 9 bases fitting TRBD1. The DNA end lines up better with TRBJ2-7; the J call may be wrong. The CDR3 has 15 residues. Per germline, CDR1 LNHNV and CDR2 YYDKDF (reference sequence). CDR3 loop: CATSRERDRDYEQYF. CDR3 coding DNA: TGTGCCACCAGCAGAGAGCGGGACAGGGACTACGAGCAGTACTTC.

The chain combines TRBV7-2 with TRBJ2-5; weak D call: TRBD1 (7 bases). The germline V gene has CDR1 SGHTA and CDR2 FQGNSA. V lost 6 bases and J 6 bases, leaving 20 bases between the germline ends. The CDR3 totals 15 residues. CDR3 amino acids: CASSSRLGGEQTQYF. The CDR3 DNA sequence: TGTGCCAGCAGTTCCAGACTAGGGGGCGAACAGACCCAGTACTTC.

This chain links TRBV5-5 with TRBJ1-1; D is possibly TRBD1 (5 bases). Trimming left V 7 bases short and J 1 base short, with 11 bases between. The CDR3 contains 13 residues. Germline V gives CDR1 SGHKS, CDR2 YYEKEE (reference sequence). The CDR3 protein is CASGWGGNTEAFF. CDR3 DNA: TGTGCCAGCGGGTGGGGGGGGAACACTGAAGCTTTCTTT.

J is TRBJ2-1 and V is TRBV6-5; 9 bases are shared with TRBD2. This CDR3 is 15 amino acids long. Germline CDR1 and CDR2: MNHEY and SVGAGI. V was pared by 2 bases and J by 8 bases, with 7 bases of the junction left unmatched. DNA of the CDR3: TGTGCCAGCAGTTACAAGGCGGGAGGGGTCGATGAGCAGTTCTTC. It translates to CASSYKAGGVDEQFF.

The rearrangement links TRBV30 to TRBJ2-7; D may be TRBD2 (6 bases). Germline V gene sequence: CDR1 GTSNPN, CDR2 SVGIG (reference sequence). The CDR3 extends over 13 amino acids. Trimming cost V 0 bases and J 4 bases, with 10 bases left between them. CDR3 sequence reads: CAWSVTGVYEQYF. The CDR3 coding sequence is TGTGCCTGGAGTGTAACGGGGGTTTACGAGCAGTACTTC.

This chain joins TRBV7-9 and TRBJ1-1, with D possibly TRBD1 on 6 matching bases. This CDR3 comprises 13 residues. Germline CDR1 and CDR2: SEHNR and FQNEAQ (reference sequence). Trimming pared 5 bases from V and 1 base from J, leaving 8 bases between. CDR3 nucleotide sequence: TGTGCCAGCAGCATACAGGGGAACACTGAAGCTTTCTTT. Translating gives CASSIQGNTEAFF.

The chain employs TRBV2 and TRBJ1-1; D is undetermined. Trimming removed 0 bases from V and 4 bases from J, with 12 bases in between. The CDR3 sequence is 15 residues long. The germline V gene has CDR1 SNHLY and CDR2 FYNNEI. CDR3 sequence reads: CASSEARYMFTEAFF. CDR3 sequence (DNA): TGTGCCAGCAGTGAAGCCAGATACATGTTCACTGAAGCTTTCTTT.

The chain is built from TRBV10-3 and TRBJ1-5; the D gene is possibly TRBD1 (6 bases). The CDR3 sequence is 13 residues long. Looked up from germline, CDR1 is ENHRY and CDR2 is SYGVKD. V was clipped by 11 bases and J by 7 bases, with 18 bases between them. DNA for the CDR3: TGTGCCTCAAGGGACGGGGGGCGGCAGCCCCAGCATTTT. Amino acid sequence: CASRDGGRQPQHF.

The rearrangement joins TRBV29-1 to TRBJ1-4; D may be TRBD1 (5 bases). V was cut by 0 bases and J by 8 bases, with 16 bases left in between. CDR3 length: 15 amino acids. The germline V gene has CDR1 SQVTM and CDR2 ANQGSEA. The CDR3 spells CSVEDLGGGREKLFF. DNA of the CDR3: TGCAGCGTTGAAGATCTTGGCGGGGGAAGGGAAAAACTGTTTTTT.

A few counts support this clone. For the CDR3, the DNA is TGCGCCAGCAGCCTAGGACAGGCCTCAGGTAGACAGTTCTTC. Translated, it gives CASSLGQASGRQFF. The chain combines TRBV5-1 with TRBJ2-1; 7 bases map to TRBD1. CDR1 and CDR2 from the germline V gene are SGHRS and YFSETQ. The CDR3 has 14 residues. V lost 4 bases to trimming and J lost 13 bases; unmatched junction nucleotides: 14.

This clone was recorded a few times. The CDR3 DNA sequence: TGTGCCAGCAGCGTTAGCCCGTCTGGGGCCAACGTCCTGACTTTC. Protein: CASSVSPSGANVLTF. The chain is built from TRBV25-1 and TRBJ2-6; D ambiguous. The CDR3 runs 15 residues. CDR1 and CDR2 (germline): MGHDK, SYGVNS. Trimming shortened V by 6 bases and J by 1 base, and 10 bases separated the two germline ends.